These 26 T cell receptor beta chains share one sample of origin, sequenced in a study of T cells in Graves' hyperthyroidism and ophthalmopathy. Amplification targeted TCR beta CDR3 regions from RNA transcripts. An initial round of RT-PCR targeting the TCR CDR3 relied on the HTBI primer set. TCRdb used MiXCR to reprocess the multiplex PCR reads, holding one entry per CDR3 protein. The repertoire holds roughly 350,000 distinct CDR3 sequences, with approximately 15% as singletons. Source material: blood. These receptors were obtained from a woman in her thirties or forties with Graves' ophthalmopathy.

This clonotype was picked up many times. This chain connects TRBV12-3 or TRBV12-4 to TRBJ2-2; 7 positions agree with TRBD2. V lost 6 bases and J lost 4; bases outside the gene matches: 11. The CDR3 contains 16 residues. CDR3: CASSPPTSWVTGELFF. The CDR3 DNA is TGTGCCAGCAGCCCCCCGACTAGCTGGGTCACCGGGGAGCTGTTTTTT.

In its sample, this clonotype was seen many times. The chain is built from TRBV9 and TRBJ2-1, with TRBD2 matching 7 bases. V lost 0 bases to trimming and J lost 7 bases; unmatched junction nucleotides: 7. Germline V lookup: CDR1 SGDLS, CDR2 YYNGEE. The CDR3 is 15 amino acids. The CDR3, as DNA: TGTGCCAGCAGCGTAGACGGGAGGCCCTGGAATGAGCAGTTCTTC. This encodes CASSVDGRPWNEQFF.

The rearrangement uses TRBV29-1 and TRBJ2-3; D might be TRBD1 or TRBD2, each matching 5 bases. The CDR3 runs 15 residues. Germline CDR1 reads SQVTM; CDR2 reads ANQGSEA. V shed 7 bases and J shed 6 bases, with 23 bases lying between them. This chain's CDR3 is CSAKGTLPIHDTQYF. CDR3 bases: TGCAGCGCAAAAGGGACCCTCCCCATTCACGATACGCAGTATTTT.

CDR3 in amino acids: CASSQELRGRPYEQYF. CDR3 DNA sequence: TGTGCCAGCAGCCAAGAGCTTCGGGGACGGCCCTACGAGCAGTACTTC. This chain connects TRBV14 to TRBJ2-7; either TRBD1 or TRBD2 may supply D (5 bases each). Germline CDR1 reads SGHDN; CDR2 reads FVKESK. V lost 0 bases, J lost 2 bases, and 14 bases lay in between. The length of the CDR3 is 16 residues.

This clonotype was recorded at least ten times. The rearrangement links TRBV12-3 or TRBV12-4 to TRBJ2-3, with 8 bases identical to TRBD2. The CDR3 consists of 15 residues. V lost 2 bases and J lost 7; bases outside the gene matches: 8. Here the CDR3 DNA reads TGTGCCAGCAGTTTATGGGCTAGCGGGTCCAATACGCAGTATTTT. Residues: CASSLWASGSNTQYF.

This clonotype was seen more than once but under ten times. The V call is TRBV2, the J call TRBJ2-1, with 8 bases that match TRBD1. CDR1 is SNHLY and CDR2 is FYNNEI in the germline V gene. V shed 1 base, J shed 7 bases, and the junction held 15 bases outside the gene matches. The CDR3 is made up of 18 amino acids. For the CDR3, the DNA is TGTGCCAGCAGTGAAGGGCGAGGACAGGGTTATCATGGGAATGAGCAGTTCTTC. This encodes CASSEGRGQGYHGNEQFF.

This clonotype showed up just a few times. The CDR3 reads CASRGDWILSYEQYF. The CDR3 DNA sequence: TGTGCCAGCAGGGGGGACTGGATCCTCTCCTACGAGCAGTACTTC. V is TRBV6-1 and J is TRBJ2-7; a possible D gene is TRBD2 (6 bases). CDR1 and CDR2 from the germline V gene are MNHNS and SASEGT. This CDR3 is built from 15 residues. V was cut by 6 bases and J by 0 bases, with 15 bases left in between.

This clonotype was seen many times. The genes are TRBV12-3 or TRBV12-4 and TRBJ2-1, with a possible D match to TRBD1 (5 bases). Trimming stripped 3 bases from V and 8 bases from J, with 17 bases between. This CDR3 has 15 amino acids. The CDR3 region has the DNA TGTGCCAGCAGTTTCTTCCGGACACCTTCGGATGAGCAGTTCTTC. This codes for CASSFFRTPSDEQFF.

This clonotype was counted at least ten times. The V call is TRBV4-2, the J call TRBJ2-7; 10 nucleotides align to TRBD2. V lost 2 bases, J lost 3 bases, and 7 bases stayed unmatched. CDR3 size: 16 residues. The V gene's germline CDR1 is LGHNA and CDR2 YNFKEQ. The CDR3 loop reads CASSQPSGRANYEQYF. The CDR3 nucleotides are TGTGCCAGCAGCCAACCGAGCGGGAGGGCAAACTACGAGCAGTACTTC.

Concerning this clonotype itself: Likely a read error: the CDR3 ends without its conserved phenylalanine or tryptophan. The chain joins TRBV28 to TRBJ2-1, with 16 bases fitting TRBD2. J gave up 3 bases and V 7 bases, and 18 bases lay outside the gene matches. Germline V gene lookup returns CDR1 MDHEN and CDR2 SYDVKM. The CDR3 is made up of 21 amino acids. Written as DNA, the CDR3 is TGTGCCAGCAACTTCCCTCGGGGACTAGCGGGAGGGAGAGGAGGCTACAATGAGCAGTTCTCC. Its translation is CASNFPRGLAGGRGGYNEQFS.

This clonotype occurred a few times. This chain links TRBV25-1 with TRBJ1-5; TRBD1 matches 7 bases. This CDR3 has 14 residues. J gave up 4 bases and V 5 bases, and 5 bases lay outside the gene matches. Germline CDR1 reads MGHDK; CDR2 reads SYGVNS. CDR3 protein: CASSHGQANQPQHF. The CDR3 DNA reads TGTGCCAGCAGTCACGGACAGGCAAATCAGCCCCAGCATTTT.

The CDR3: CASSEQGEGTGPETQYF. The CDR3 DNA sequence: TGTGCCAGCAGTGAACAGGGAGAGGGTACAGGTCCAGAGACCCAGTACTTC. The chain uses TRBV28 and TRBJ2-5; TRBD1 is a possible D gene (6 bases). CDR3 length: 17 residues. In germline, CDR1 is MDHEN, CDR2 SYDVKM. V was trimmed by 5 bases and J by 4 bases, leaving 23 bases between them.

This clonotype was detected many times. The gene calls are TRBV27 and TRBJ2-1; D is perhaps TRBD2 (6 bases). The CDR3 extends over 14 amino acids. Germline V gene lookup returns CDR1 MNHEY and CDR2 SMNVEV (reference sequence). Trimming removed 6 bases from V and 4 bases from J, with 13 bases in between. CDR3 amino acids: CASRTGGLYNEQFF. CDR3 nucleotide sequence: TGTGCCAGCAGGACCGGGGGACTTTACAATGAGCAGTTCTTC.

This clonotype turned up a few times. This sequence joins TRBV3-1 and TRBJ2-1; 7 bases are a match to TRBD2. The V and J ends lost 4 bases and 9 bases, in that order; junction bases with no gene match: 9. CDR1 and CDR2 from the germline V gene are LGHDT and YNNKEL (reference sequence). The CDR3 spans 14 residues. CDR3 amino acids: CASSLQGGIVEQFF. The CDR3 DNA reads TGTGCCAGCAGCCTCCAGGGAGGGATAGTTGAGCAGTTCTTC.

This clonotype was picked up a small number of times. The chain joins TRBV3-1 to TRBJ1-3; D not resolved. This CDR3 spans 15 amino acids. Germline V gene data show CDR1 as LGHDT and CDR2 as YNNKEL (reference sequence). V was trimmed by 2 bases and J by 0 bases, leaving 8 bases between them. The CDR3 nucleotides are TGTGCCAGCAGCCAACCGGGCGTCTCTGGAAACACCATATATTTT. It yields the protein CASSQPGVSGNTIYF.

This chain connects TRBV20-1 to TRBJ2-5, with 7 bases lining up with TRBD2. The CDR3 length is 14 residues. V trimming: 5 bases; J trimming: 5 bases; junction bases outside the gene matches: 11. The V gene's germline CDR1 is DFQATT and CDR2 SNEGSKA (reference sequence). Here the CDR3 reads CSAAHSARGETQYF. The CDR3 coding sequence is TGCAGTGCTGCCCACTCCGCGCGGGGGGAGACCCAGTACTTC.

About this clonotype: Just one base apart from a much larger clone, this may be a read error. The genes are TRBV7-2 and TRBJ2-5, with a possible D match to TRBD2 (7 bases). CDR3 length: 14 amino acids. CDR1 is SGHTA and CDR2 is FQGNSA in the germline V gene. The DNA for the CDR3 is TGTGCCAGCAGCTTACGAGGGGGGGGAGAGACCCGGTACTTC. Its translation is CASSLRGGGETRYF. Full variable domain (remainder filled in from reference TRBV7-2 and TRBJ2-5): GAGVSQSPSNKVTEKGKDVELRCDPISGHTALYWYRQSLGQGLEFLIYFQGNSAPDKSGLPSDRFSAERTGGSVSTLTIQRTQQEDSAVYLCASSLRGGGETRYFGPGTRLLVL.

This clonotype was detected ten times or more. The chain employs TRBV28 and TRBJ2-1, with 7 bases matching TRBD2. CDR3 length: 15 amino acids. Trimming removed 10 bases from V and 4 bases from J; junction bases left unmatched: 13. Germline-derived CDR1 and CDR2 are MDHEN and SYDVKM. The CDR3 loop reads CATLLGASGYNEQFF. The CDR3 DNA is TGTGCCACCCTCTTAGGGGCTAGCGGATACAATGAGCAGTTCTTC. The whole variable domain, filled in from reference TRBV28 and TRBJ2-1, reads DVKVTQSSRYLVKRTGEKVFLECVQDMDHENMFWYRQDPGLGLRLIYFSYDVKMKEKGDIPEGYSVSREKKERFSLILESASTNQTSMYLCATLLGASGYNEQFFGPGTRLTVL.

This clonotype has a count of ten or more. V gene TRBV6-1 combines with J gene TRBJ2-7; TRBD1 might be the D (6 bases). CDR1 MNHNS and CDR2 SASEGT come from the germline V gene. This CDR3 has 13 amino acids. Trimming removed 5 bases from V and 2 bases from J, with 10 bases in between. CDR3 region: CASSSRGTYEQYF. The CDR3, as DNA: TGTGCCAGCAGTTCCAGGGGTACCTACGAGCAGTACTTC.

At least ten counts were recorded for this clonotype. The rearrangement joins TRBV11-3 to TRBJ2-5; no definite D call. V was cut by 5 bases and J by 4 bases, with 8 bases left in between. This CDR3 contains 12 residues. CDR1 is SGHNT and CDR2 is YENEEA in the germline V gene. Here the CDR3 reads CASSPSAETQYF. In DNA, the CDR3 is TGTGCCAGCAGCCCAAGTGCAGAGACCCAGTACTTC.

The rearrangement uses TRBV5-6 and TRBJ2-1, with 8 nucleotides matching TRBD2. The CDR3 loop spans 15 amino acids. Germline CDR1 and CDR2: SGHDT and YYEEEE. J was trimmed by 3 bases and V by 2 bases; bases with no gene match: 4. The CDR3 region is CASSLLADNYNEQFF. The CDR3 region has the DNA TGTGCCAGCAGCTTACTAGCGGACAACTACAATGAGCAGTTCTTC.

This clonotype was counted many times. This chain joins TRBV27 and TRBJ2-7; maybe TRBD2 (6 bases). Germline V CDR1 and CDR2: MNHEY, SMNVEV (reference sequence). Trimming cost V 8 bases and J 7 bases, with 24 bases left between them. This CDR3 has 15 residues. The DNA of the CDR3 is TGTGCCAGCGGCCTTGGTAGCCCGGGGGTCGGGGAGCAGTACTTC. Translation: CASGLGSPGVGEQYF.

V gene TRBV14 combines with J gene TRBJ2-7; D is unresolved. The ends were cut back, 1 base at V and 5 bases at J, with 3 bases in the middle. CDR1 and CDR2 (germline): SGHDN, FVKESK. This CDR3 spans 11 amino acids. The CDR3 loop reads CASSQVNEQYF. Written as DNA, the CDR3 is TGTGCCAGCAGCCAAGTTAACGAGCAGTACTTC.

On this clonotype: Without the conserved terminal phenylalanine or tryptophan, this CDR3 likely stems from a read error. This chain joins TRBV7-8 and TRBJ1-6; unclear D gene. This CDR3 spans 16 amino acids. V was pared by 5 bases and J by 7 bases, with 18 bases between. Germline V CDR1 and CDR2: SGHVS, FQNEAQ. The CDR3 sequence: CASSPTGPPFNSPLHI. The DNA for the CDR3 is TGTGCCAGCAGCCCGACCGGGCCGCCGTTCAATTCACCCCTCCACATT.

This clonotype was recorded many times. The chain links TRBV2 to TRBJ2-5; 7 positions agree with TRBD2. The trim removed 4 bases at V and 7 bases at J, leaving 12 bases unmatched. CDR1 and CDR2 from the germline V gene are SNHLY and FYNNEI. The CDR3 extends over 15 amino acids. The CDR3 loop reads CASSATSPPLGTQYF. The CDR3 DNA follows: TGTGCCAGCAGTGCGACTAGCCCCCCGTTGGGGACCCAGTACTTC.

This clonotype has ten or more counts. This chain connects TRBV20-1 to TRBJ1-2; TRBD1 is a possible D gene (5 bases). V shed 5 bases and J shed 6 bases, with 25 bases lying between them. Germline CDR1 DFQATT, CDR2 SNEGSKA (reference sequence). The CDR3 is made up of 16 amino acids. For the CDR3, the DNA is TGCAGTGCTCCGGGGGATCGGCAAACCAGACGGGATGGCTACACCTTC. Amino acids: CSAPGDRQTRRDGYTF.